Given below is one T cell receptor beta chain in context. Its antigen is currently unknown. The data were produced by immunoSEQ multiplex PCR, yet TCRdb's version contains in-frame clones alone and is incomplete. Of fewer than 25,000 clones in the sample, approximately 84% are singletons; the top ten hold around 2.8%. The data originate from a study of a mutant IDH1 vaccine in newly diagnosed glioma. Time point: week 47, end of study. Each dose of the vaccine consisted of 300 ug of mutant IDH1 20-mer peptide, with topical imiquimod. There were new WHO grade 3 or 4 astrocytomas in the donors, and these were IDH1-mutant and ATRX-lost. The V and J ends lost 5 bases and 0 bases respectively, with 11 bases between them. The V gene's germline CDR1 is SGHTA and CDR2 FQGNSA. The CDR3 loop spans 15 amino acids.

The chain has TRBV7-2 and TRBJ1-5; D is uncertain. The origin of this receptor is a man in his forties with glioma. This specimen was PBMCs, taken from a glioma patient whose treatment included an IDH1 peptide vaccine. In nucleotides, the CDR3 is TGTGCCAGCAGCCCTAGTTTAAATAGCAATCAGCCCCAGCATTTT. Protein sequence: CASSPSLNSNQPQHF.